This T cell receptor beta chain was found in a study of T cell repertoires in cytomegalovirus infection. The wider study: HLA-B-restricted CMV epitopes that are well studied were used alongside recently identified HLA-C-restricted ones. Both a matching HLA type and CMV infection were indicated by public TCR beta signatures. General study findings and limits: The cumulative frequency of public TCR beta families distinguished individuals who carried CMV together with the relevant HLA. The response measured ex vivo was dominated by TCR beta clonotypes (HLA-C-restricted and CMV-specific).

TCRdb independently ran MiXCR on the reads; one entry per CDR3 protein. The sample contains approximately 770,000 distinct CDR3 sequences, approximately 32% of which appear only once. This CDR3 is built from 12 residues. Trimming shortened V by 1 base and J by 11 bases, and 9 bases separated the two germline ends. The germline V gene encodes CDR1 MGHRA and CDR2 YSYEKL. Points on this clonotype: Its antigen is currently unknown.

This sample comprised cultured CD8+ T cells from PBMCs, obtained from culture after CMV antigen stimulation. This receptor was taken from a human donor in good health (CMV status not recorded). Some clones in this sample may be carry-over from other donors' samples. The V and J genes are TRBV4-1 and TRBJ2-1, with D unresolved. The CDR3 DNA is TGCGCCAGCAGCCAAGCCTCCCCCCAGCAGTTCTTC. As protein: CASSQASPQQFF.